Each of the 17 T cell receptor beta chains below was sequenced from the same sample in a study of T cells after somatic rescue of genetic block. The method was immunoSEQ multiplex PCR; TCRdb's version includes in-frame clones alone and lacks a portion of them. The sample carries about 12,000 clones, 70% to 75% recorded once. The specimen was peripheral blood mononuclear cells (PBMCs). These receptors originate from a boy between 10 and 17 years old.

The chain carries TRBV11-2 and TRBJ1-1; no firm D call. The V end was cut by 3 bases, the J end by 0 bases, with 8 bases between. The CDR3 is 14 amino acids. Germline-derived CDR1 and CDR2 are SGHAT and FQNNGV. CDR3 coding DNA: TGTGCCAGCAGCTTGAAATTGCTGAACACTGAAGCTTTCTTT. It encodes CASSLKLLNTEAFF.

V usage is TRBV6-1 and J usage is TRBJ2-7; D remains ambiguous. Germline V lookup: CDR1 MNHNS, CDR2 SASEGT. The CDR3 extends over 11 amino acids. The V and J ends lost 4 bases and 2 bases respectively, with 3 bases between them. CDR3 bases: TGTGCCAGCAGTGGGGCCTACGAGCAGTACTTC. As protein: CASSGAYEQYF.

This chain uses TRBV15 with TRBJ2-3, with 9 bases fitting TRBD2. Germline assignment: CDR1 LNHNV and CDR2 YYDKDF (reference sequence). V dropped 3 bases and J dropped 3; count of bases not matched to a gene: 7. The CDR3 is 16 amino acids. This CDR3 reads CATSSGYSGGTDTQYF. CDR3 in DNA: TGTGCCACCAGCAGTGGGTATAGCGGGGGAACAGATACGCAGTATTTT.

The chain recombines TRBV19 with TRBJ1-2; TRBD1 agrees at 7 bases. This CDR3 has 13 amino acids. CDR1 is LNHDA and CDR2 is SQIVND in the germline V gene (reference sequence). The J segment lost 7 bases and the V segment lost 8 bases, leaving 10 bases of the junction unmatched. The CDR3 loop reads CASVSRDRVGYTF. The DNA for the CDR3 is TGTGCCAGTGTTTCACGCGACAGGGTTGGCTACACCTTC.

The genes are TRBV11-2 and TRBJ2-5, with 9 bases aligning to TRBD1. TRBJ2-7 matches the DNA end more closely, so the J call is doubtful. Per germline, CDR1 SGHAT and CDR2 FQNNGV. This CDR3 has 14 amino acids. Here the CDR3 reads CASSWDRANYEQYF. The CDR3 region has the DNA TGTGCCAGCAGCTGGGACAGGGCCAACTACGAGCAGTACTTC.

This sequence joins TRBV29-1 and TRBJ2-7, with D tentatively TRBD1 (6 bases). CDR1 and CDR2 (germline): SQVTM, ANQGSEA. V lost 1 base and J lost 0, with 19 bases in between. CDR3 length equals 17 residues. The CDR3 DNA reads as TGCAGCGTTGAAGCTACCGGATGGGGGCGAGGCTCCTACGAGCAGTACTTC. Amino acids: CSVEATGWGRGSYEQYF.

In its sample, this clone is medium-sized. This chain uses TRBV6-1 with TRBJ1-5, with D maybe TRBD1 (5 bases). Trimming pared 7 bases from V and 1 base from J, leaving 14 bases between. The CDR3 is 15 amino acids. Germline V gene data show CDR1 as MNHNS and CDR2 as SASEGT. For the CDR3, the DNA is TGTGCCAGCACCTCCCAGGGAGGAAGCAATCAGCCCCAGCATTTT. Translation gives CASTSQGGSNQPQHF.

This clone was seen a handful of times. This rearrangement joins TRBV28 to TRBJ2-1, with D unclear. V lost 6 bases and J 0 bases, leaving 12 bases between the germline ends. CDR3 length: 15 amino acids. Germline assignment: CDR1 MDHEN and CDR2 SYDVKM. In DNA, the CDR3 is TGTGCCAGCAGCCCAGACGGCAGCTCCTACAATGAGCAGTTCTTC. Amino acids: CASSPDGSSYNEQFF.

This chain uses TRBV6-6 with TRBJ2-3; no reliable D call. The CDR3 is made up of 15 amino acids. In germline, CDR1 is MNHNY, CDR2 SVGAGI (reference sequence). V was pared by 2 bases and J by 5 bases, with 14 bases between. CDR3 amino acids: CASSYPPSRGDTQYF. The CDR3 DNA reads TGTGCCAGCAGTTACCCTCCGTCCCGCGGAGATACGCAGTATTTT.

This chain connects TRBV14 to TRBJ2-5; 10 nucleotides line up with TRBD2. CDR1 is SGHDN, CDR2 FVKESK, per germline. There are 15 residues in the CDR3. V shed 2 bases and J 5 bases; nucleotides not matched to a gene: 5. The CDR3 spells CASSQSAGGLETQYF. The CDR3 nucleotides are TGTGCCAGCAGCCAATCAGCGGGGGGGCTGGAGACCCAGTACTTC.

The chain employs TRBV6-1 and TRBJ1-2; 7 nucleotides line up with TRBD1. This CDR3 comprises 14 residues. Trimming cost V 6 bases and J 4 bases; bases outside gene matches: 8. Germline CDR1 and CDR2: MNHNS and SASEGT. The chain's CDR3 is CASRSLGQFYGYTF. CDR3 bases: TGTGCCAGCAGGAGCTTGGGACAGTTCTATGGCTACACCTTC.

The chain links TRBV18 to TRBJ2-1; 13 positions match TRBD2. The CDR3 is 15 residues long. J gave up 7 bases and V 6 bases, and 6 bases lay outside the gene matches. The germline V gene has CDR1 KGHSH and CDR2 LQKENI. As DNA, the CDR3 is TGTGCCAGCTCCCCCGGGACTAGCGGGATAAATGAGCAGTTCTTC. Translated: CASSPGTSGINEQFF.

This chain uses TRBV18 with TRBJ1-2; 7 nucleotides line up with TRBD1. The length of the CDR3 is 16 residues. Germline values: CDR1 KGHSH, CDR2 LQKENI. V shed 3 bases, J shed 3 bases, and the junction held 10 bases outside the gene matches. The CDR3 reads CASSPFYTTGDYGYTF. CDR3 sequence (DNA): TGTGCCAGCTCACCCTTTTACACAACAGGGGACTATGGCTACACCTTC.

The chain uses TRBV7-6 and TRBJ2-2, with 7 bases identical to TRBD2. This CDR3 is built from 16 residues. V lost 3 bases, J lost 2 bases, and 6 bases stayed unmatched. Germline V gene sequence: CDR1 SGHVS, CDR2 FNYEAQ. CDR3 DNA sequence: TGTGCCAGCAGCTTGGGCGGGAGTCCTAACACCGGGGAGCTGTTTTTT. As protein: CASSLGGSPNTGELFF.

The V and J genes are TRBV5-1 and TRBJ2-6; 13 nucleotides align to TRBD2. V trimming: 1 base; J trimming: 0 bases; junction bases outside the gene matches: 4. The CDR3 totals 19 residues. Germline V gene data show CDR1 as SGHRS and CDR2 as YFSETQ. The CDR3 sequence: CASSLLLAGGPSGANVLTF. For the CDR3, the DNA is TGCGCCAGCAGCTTGTTACTAGCGGGAGGGCCCTCTGGGGCCAACGTCCTGACTTTC.

The CDR3 loop is CASSWTASLYQPQHF. CDR3 sequence (DNA): TGTGCCAGCAGTTGGACAGCAAGCCTTTATCAGCCCCAGCATTTT. V usage is TRBV28 and J usage is TRBJ1-5; TRBD1 is a possible D gene (6 bases). V dropped 4 bases and J dropped 5 bases, with 15 bases sitting between them. The germline V gene encodes CDR1 MDHEN and CDR2 SYDVKM. The CDR3 loop spans 15 amino acids.

The genes are TRBV27 and TRBJ2-7; no reliable D call. Per the germline V gene, CDR1 is MNHEY and CDR2 is SMNVEV (reference sequence). Between the trimmed V and J ends, which lost 3 bases and 2 bases, there was a span of 8 bases. The CDR3 is 13 amino acids. This CDR3 reads CASSFSSAYEQYF. In DNA form, the CDR3 reads TGTGCCAGCAGTTTTTCTTCAGCCTACGAGCAGTACTTC.